This T cell receptor (beta chain) was profiled in a study of T-cell reconstitution after alpha-beta-depleted transplantation in children. This clonotype was observed many times. It was with unique molecular identifiers that the TCRbeta library was prepared. TCRdb recomputed calls from the PCR reads with MiXCR, one row per CDR3 protein. This sample carries fewer than 35,000 distinct CDR3 sequences, under 8% of them seen once, and the ten largest clones take roughly 7%. Germline CDR1 and CDR2: SEHNR and FQNEAQ (reference sequence). The CDR3 has 15 amino acids. Trimming pared 1 base from V and 5 bases from J, leaving 12 bases between.

This sequence was found in a male patient younger than 18 who had a stem cell transplant for acute myeloid leukemia, so the T cells may come from the graft donor. This specimen consisted of PBMCs, mostly from graft donor cells, obtained 180 days after TCRalphabeta/CD19-depleted stem cell transplant. The chain joins TRBV7-9 to TRBJ1-5; D is uncertain. CDR3 nucleotides: TGTGCCAGCAGCTTAGAAGGCAGCGGTTATCAGCCCCAGCATTTT. Protein product: CASSLEGSGYQPQHF.